These T cell receptor beta chains were read from a single sample in a study of tumor-infiltrating lymphocytes in primary liver carcinoma. MiXCR, applied by TCRdb to the multiplex PCR reads, yields one record per CDR3 protein. The data hold around 40,000 distinct CDR3 sequences, with around 70% observed a single time. The specimen was liver tumor tissue from sampling region 2. Receptors originate from a man aged 40-50 years with primary liver carcinoma and hepatitis B virus infection. CDR3s include the opening cysteine and the closing phenylalanine or tryptophan. The order of the fields is J gene, D gene, clone size, V gene, CDR3 protein, CDR3 DNA. D genes are given only for firm matches. Clone size is shown for a subset of rows, as once, few, many or a class of expanded clone.

j_call: TRBJ2-3
d_call: .
clone_size: .
v_call: TRBV29-1
cdr3_aa: CSVAPHTDTQYF
cdr3_nt: TGCAGCGTCGCCCCTCACACAGATACGCAGTATTTT

j_call: TRBJ2-3
d_call: TRBD2
clone_size: .
v_call: TRBV12-3/TRBV12-4
cdr3_aa: CASVASGRADTHYF
cdr3_nt: TGTGCCAGCGTGGCTAGCGGAAGAGCAGATACGCACTATTTT

j_call: TRBJ2-2
d_call: .
clone_size: .
v_call: TRBV29-1
cdr3_aa: CSVGTGAANTGELSF
cdr3_nt: .

j_call: TRBJ1-2
d_call: .
clone_size: .
v_call: TRBV6-1
cdr3_aa: CASSVPLCGYTF
cdr3_nt: TGTGCCAGCAGTGTCCCCCTATGTGGTTACACCTTC

j_call: TRBJ1-1
d_call: .
clone_size: many
v_call: TRBV7-3
cdr3_aa: CASSLNPGTEAFF
cdr3_nt: TGTGCCAGCAGCTTAAACCCCGGGACTGAAGCTTTCTTT

j_call: TRBJ2-3
d_call: .
clone_size: .
v_call: TRBV5-4
cdr3_aa: CASSSRHADTQYF
cdr3_nt: TGTGCCAGCAGCTCCCGACATGCAGATACGCAGTACTTT

j_call: TRBJ1-4
d_call: .
clone_size: .
v_call: TRBV6-5
cdr3_aa: CANSRGWTNEKLFF
cdr3_nt: TGTGCCAACAGCCGTGGTTGGACTAACGAAAAACTGTTTTTT

j_call: TRBJ2-1
d_call: .
clone_size: .
v_call: TRBV7-8
cdr3_aa: CASSLVGTGVKGQFF
cdr3_nt: TGTGCCAGCAGCCTAGTCGGGACGGGGGTCAAGGGGCAGTTCTTC

j_call: TRBJ2-2
d_call: .
clone_size: many
v_call: TRBV7-3
cdr3_aa: CASSGGATGELFF
cdr3_nt: TGTGCCAGCAGTGGAGGAGCTACCGGGGAGCTGTTTTTT

j_call: TRBJ2-7
d_call: TRBD2
clone_size: .
v_call: TRBV4-3
cdr3_aa: CVSSQERDSSYEQYF
cdr3_nt: TGCGTCAGCAGCCAAGAGCGGGATTCTTCCTACGAGCAGTACTTC

j_call: TRBJ2-5
d_call: TRBD2
clone_size: .
v_call: TRBV14
cdr3_aa: CPSSLYKGLARRGETQYF
cdr3_nt: TGTCCCAGCAGCCTGTACAAAGGACTAGCGCGACGCGGAGAGACCCAGTACTTC

j_call: TRBJ2-1
d_call: .
clone_size: medium-sized
v_call: TRBV12-3/TRBV12-4
cdr3_aa: CASSLGTEQFF
cdr3_nt: TGTGCCAGCAGTTTAGGGACTGAGCAGTTCTTC

j_call: TRBJ1-1
d_call: .
clone_size: .
v_call: TRBV29-1
cdr3_aa: CSVATEWGMDTEAFF
cdr3_nt: TGCAGCGTTGCCACGGAATGGGGAATGGACACTGAAGCTTTCTTT

j_call: TRBJ2-5
d_call: .
clone_size: .
v_call: TRBV20-1
cdr3_aa: CSARPGVETQYF
cdr3_nt: TGCAGTGCTAGACCCGGAGTGGAGACCCAGTACTTC

j_call: TRBJ2-7
d_call: .
clone_size: .
v_call: TRBV7-8
cdr3_aa: CTSSARDIRYEQYF
cdr3_nt: TGTACCAGCAGCGCGAGGGACATCCGCTACGAGCAGTACTTC

j_call: TRBJ2-3
d_call: .
clone_size: .
v_call: TRBV5-4
cdr3_aa: CASSLYQCPDTQYF
cdr3_nt: TGTGCCAGCAGCTTGTATCAGTGTCCAGATACGCAGTATTTT

j_call: TRBJ2-1
d_call: TRBD2
clone_size: .
v_call: TRBV14
cdr3_aa: CASSAVAGCVNNEHFF
cdr3_nt: TGTGCCAGCAGTGCCGTAGCGGGATGCGTAAATAATGAGCACTTCTTC

j_call: TRBJ2-7
d_call: .
clone_size: .
v_call: TRBV5-6
cdr3_aa: CASSLCGSSYEQYF
cdr3_nt: TGTGCCAGCAGCTTATGTGGAAGCTCCTACGAGCAGTATTTC

j_call: TRBJ2-7
d_call: TRBD2
clone_size: many
v_call: TRBV5-1
cdr3_aa: CASSLAGGGTYEQYF
cdr3_nt: TGCGCCAGCAGCTTGGCGGGGGGAGGTACCTACGAGCAGTACTTC

j_call: TRBJ2-6
d_call: .
clone_size: .
v_call: TRBV11-2
cdr3_aa: CASSMGGDRDISLTGANVLTF
cdr3_nt: TGTGCTAGCAGCATGGGGGGAGACAGGGACATTTCCCTCACTGGGGCCAACGTCCTGACTTTC

j_call: TRBJ2-7
d_call: TRBD2
clone_size: .
v_call: TRBV5-1
cdr3_aa: CASSLGCGSHEQYF
cdr3_nt: TGCGCCAGTAGCTTGGGGTGCGGGAGCCACGAGCAGTACTTC

j_call: TRBJ2-1
d_call: .
clone_size: .
v_call: TRBV5-1
cdr3_aa: CASSTRLTPSPYNEQFF
cdr3_nt: TGCGCCAGCAGCACTAGACTAACGCCCAGCCCCTACAATGAGCAGTTCTTC

j_call: TRBJ2-4
d_call: .
clone_size: .
v_call: TRBV11-1
cdr3_aa: CASSFPGSRATKNIQYF
cdr3_nt: TGTGCCAGCAGCTTTCCCGGGAGTAGGGCGACCAAAAACATTCAGTACTTC

j_call: TRBJ2-3
d_call: .
clone_size: many
v_call: TRBV2
cdr3_aa: CASRALPTTDTQYF
cdr3_nt: TGTGCCAGCAGAGCTTTACCTACCACAGATACGCAGTATTTT

j_call: TRBJ1-5
d_call: TRBD1
clone_size: many
v_call: TRBV28
cdr3_aa: CASSPGRQGSNQPQHF
cdr3_nt: TGTGCCAGCAGTCCGGGTCGACAGGGGAGTAATCAGCCCCAGCATTTT

j_call: TRBJ2-6
d_call: .
clone_size: once
v_call: TRBV10-3
cdr3_aa: CVINGTVSGANVLTF
cdr3_nt: TGTGTCATCAACGGGACGGTCTCTGGGGCCAACGTCCTGACTTTC

j_call: TRBJ1-2
d_call: .
clone_size: .
v_call: TRBV9
cdr3_aa: CASSAQTGAYGYTF
cdr3_nt: TGTGCCAGCAGCGCCCAGACTGGAGCGTACGGCTACACCTTC

j_call: TRBJ1-5
d_call: .
clone_size: .
v_call: TRBV4-1
cdr3_aa: CASSPIEGSNLPQFF
cdr3_nt: TGCGCCAGCAGTCCCATAGAGGGGAGCAATCTGCCCCAGTTTTTT

j_call: TRBJ2-1
d_call: .
clone_size: once
v_call: TRBV6-1
cdr3_aa: CASSEPQGNEQPF
cdr3_nt: TGTGCCAGCAGTGAACCCCAGGGGAATGAGCAGCCCTTC

j_call: TRBJ2-5
d_call: .
clone_size: .
v_call: TRBV5-4
cdr3_aa: CARSMDQETQYF
cdr3_nt: TGTGCCAGGAGTATGGACCAAGAGACCCAGTACTTC

j_call: TRBJ1-5
d_call: TRBD1
clone_size: few
v_call: TRBV6-1
cdr3_aa: CASNPAGGRGKVNQPQHF
cdr3_nt: TGTGCCAGCAACCCAGCAGGGGGACGGGGGAAAGTTAATCAGCCCCAGCATTTT

j_call: TRBJ2-5
d_call: TRBD2
clone_size: .
v_call: TRBV11-2
cdr3_aa: CASSLRGTSQETQYF
cdr3_nt: TGTGCCAGCAGCTTGAGAGGGACTAGCCAAGAGACCCAGTACTTC

j_call: TRBJ2-1
d_call: TRBD2
clone_size: .
v_call: TRBV4-2
cdr3_aa: CASSQVSAGYTGNEHFF
cdr3_nt: TGTGCCAGCAGCCAAGTTTCAGCGGGATATACGGGGAATGAACACTTCTTC

j_call: TRBJ2-1
d_call: .
clone_size: .
v_call: TRBV6-2/TRBV6-3
cdr3_aa: CASTEPGHGATEQFF
cdr3_nt: TGTGCCAGCACCGAACCGGGACATGGGGCAACGGAGCAATTCTTC

j_call: TRBJ2-1
d_call: TRBD2
clone_size: .
v_call: TRBV5-6
cdr3_aa: CARSSNLLGRGYNEHFF
cdr3_nt: TGTGCCAGGAGCTCGAACCTACTGGGGCGGGGGTACAATGAGCACTTCTTC

j_call: TRBJ1-5
d_call: TRBD1
clone_size: .
v_call: TRBV9
cdr3_aa: CASCLRGTGGTQPQHF
cdr3_nt: TGTGCCAGCTGCCTACGCGGGACAGGGGGGACTCAGCCCCAGCATTTT

j_call: TRBJ1-1
d_call: TRBD1
clone_size: .
v_call: TRBV12-3/TRBV12-4
cdr3_aa: CASSLGTGDTGAFF
cdr3_nt: TGTGCCAGCAGTTTGGGGACAGGGGATACTGGAGCTTTCTTT

j_call: TRBJ2-3
d_call: .
clone_size: .
v_call: TRBV6-1
cdr3_aa: CGGKPSTDTQYF
cdr3_nt: TGTGGCGGTAAGCCCAGCACAGATACGCAGTATTTT

j_call: TRBJ2-6
d_call: TRBD1
clone_size: .
v_call: TRBV11-2
cdr3_aa: CVGSMGGDRGISLSGANVPTF
cdr3_nt: TGTGTCGGCAGCATGGGGGGAGACAGGGGCATTTCCCTCTCTGGGGCCAACGTCCCGACTTTC

j_call: TRBJ2-7
d_call: .
clone_size: .
v_call: TRBV7-9
cdr3_aa: CASSLGLVEQYF
cdr3_nt: TGTGCCAGCAGCCTCGGGCTAGTGGAACAGTACTTC

j_call: TRBJ2-5
d_call: .
clone_size: .
v_call: TRBV11-2
cdr3_aa: CASSLIPHGGETQYF
cdr3_nt: TGTGCCAGCAGCTTAATCCCCCATGGCGGGGAGACCCAGTACTTC

j_call: TRBJ1-1
d_call: .
clone_size: many
v_call: TRBV5-1
cdr3_aa: CASSPGVGLKTEAFF
cdr3_nt: TGCGCCAGCAGCCCTGGCGTAGGATTGAAGACTGAAGCTTTCTTT

j_call: TRBJ2-7
d_call: .
clone_size: .
v_call: TRBV11-1
cdr3_aa: CASRGKRSHEQYF
cdr3_nt: TGTGCCAGCAGGGGAAAGCGATCCCATGAGCAGTACTTC

j_call: TRBJ2-7
d_call: TRBD2
clone_size: .
v_call: TRBV5-1
cdr3_aa: CASSSLTAGAGYKQYF
cdr3_nt: TGCGCCAGCAGCTCCCTAACAGCGGGAGCCGGCTACAAACAGTACTTC

j_call: TRBJ2-5
d_call: .
clone_size: .
v_call: TRBV24-1
cdr3_aa: CVTSGRDPWETQYF
cdr3_nt: TGTGTCACCAGTGGCCGGGATCCGTGGGAGACCCAGTATTTC

j_call: TRBJ1-1
d_call: TRBD1
clone_size: .
v_call: TRBV10-3
cdr3_aa: CAIRERSQGLNTEASF
cdr3_nt: TGTGCCATCAGGGAGAGGTCACAGGGGTTGAACACTGAAGCTTCCTTT

j_call: TRBJ2-7
d_call: TRBD1
clone_size: .
v_call: TRBV6-6
cdr3_aa: CASSLQGTHEQSF
cdr3_nt: TGTGCCAGCAGTTTACAGGGGACACACGAGCAGTCCTTC

j_call: TRBJ1-2
d_call: .
clone_size: .
v_call: TRBV6-5
cdr3_aa: CASTPAGSHGYTF
cdr3_nt: TGTGCCAGCACCCCAGCTGGGAGCCATGGCTACACCTTC

j_call: TRBJ2-3
d_call: .
clone_size: .
v_call: TRBV10-2
cdr3_aa: CASSELHGLTSTDTQYF
cdr3_nt: TGCGCCAGCAGTGAGTTACATGGACTAACTAGCACAGATACACAGTATTTT

j_call: TRBJ2-7
d_call: .
clone_size: few
v_call: TRBV7-9
cdr3_aa: CASNLDPQTSYELYF
cdr3_nt: TGTGCCAGCAACTTGGACCCCCAAACCTCCTACGAGCTGTACTTC

j_call: TRBJ2-3
d_call: TRBD2
clone_size: .
v_call: TRBV19
cdr3_aa: CVSSIKGLAAPEYF
cdr3_nt: TGTGTCAGTAGTATAAAGGGGCTAGCGGCCCCCGAGTATTTT

j_call: TRBJ2-5
d_call: .
clone_size: .
v_call: TRBV29-1
cdr3_aa: CSGMDSGETQCF
cdr3_nt: TGTAGCGGTATGGACAGTGGAGAAACGCAGTGCTTC

j_call: TRBJ2-5
d_call: .
clone_size: many
v_call: TRBV21-1
cdr3_aa: CASSIYKRAGETQYF
cdr3_nt: TGTGCCAGCAGCATCTATAAGCGAGCGGGGGAGACCCAGTACTTC

j_call: TRBJ2-2
d_call: TRBD1
clone_size: .
v_call: TRBV7-9
cdr3_aa: CVSRPGQAGTGEPFF
cdr3_nt: TGTGTCAGCAGACCGGGACAGGCGGGGACCGGGGAGCCGTTTTTT

j_call: TRBJ1-5
d_call: .
clone_size: .
v_call: TRBV11-2
cdr3_aa: CASSLRGGLTNQPQHF
cdr3_nt: TGTGCCAGCAGCCTAAGAGGGGGACTTACGAATCAGCCCCAGCATTTT

j_call: TRBJ2-7
d_call: .
clone_size: .
v_call: TRBV20-1
cdr3_aa: CSARFFGGDANGQYF
cdr3_nt: TGCAGTGCTAGGTTCTTCGGGGGAGACGCCAACGGGCAGTACTTC

j_call: TRBJ2-1
d_call: TRBD2
clone_size: .
v_call: TRBV7-3
cdr3_aa: CASSLALVAGGYSEQFF
cdr3_nt: TGTGCCAGCAGCTTAGCCCTTGTCGCGGGAGGGTACAGTGAGCAGTTCTTC

j_call: TRBJ2-2
d_call: TRBD2
clone_size: many
v_call: TRBV20-1
cdr3_aa: CSASSGLAGLNTGELFF
cdr3_nt: TGCAGTGCTTCCTCAGGACTAGCGGGTTTGAACACCGGGGAGCTGTTTTTT

j_call: TRBJ1-4
d_call: .
clone_size: .
v_call: TRBV5-6
cdr3_aa: CASSFRGVWHEKLFF
cdr3_nt: TGTGCCAGCAGCTTCAGAGGCGTCTGGCACGAAAAACTGTTTTTT